This T cell receptor (beta chain) was recovered during a study of PD-L1 blockade in urothelial cancer. At the level of the study: Timepoints chosen for blood analysis were 3 weeks (second dose) and 6 weeks after treatment start. Peripheral blood specimens exhibited a median yield of 141,255 T cells. Regarding the study as a whole: Tumor-associated blood clones were expanded more by durable-benefit patients at 3 weeks.

The assay was immunoSEQ multiplex PCR, and TCRdb's table has in-frame clones only and misses some. Altogether 45,000 to 60,000 clones are present, around 90% being singletons, with the ten largest covering less than 2.5%. In regard to this clone: As yet, its antigen is unknown.

Time point given: peripheral blood 6 weeks after treatment start. This CDR3 region has 15 residues. Germline CDR1 is MNHEY and CDR2 is SVGAGI. V lost 6 bases, J lost 6 bases, and 10 bases stayed unmatched. This TCR was recovered from a man between 60 and 70 years old with urothelial cancer. The source material was PBMCs, sampled around atezolizumab (anti-PD-L1) treatment. The chain carries TRBV6-5 and TRBJ2-3, with 9 bases aligning to TRBD2. CDR3 region: CASRDGGRATDTQYF. CDR3 bases: TGTGCCAGCAGAGACGGCGGGAGGGCCACCGATACGCAGTATTTT.